This T cell receptor (beta chain) is drawn from a study of blood T cell repertoires in COVID-19. Looking at the study overall: PBMCs, B-cell-depleted T cells, or T cells were the source of the cDNA or gDNA that made up the material.

The data were produced by immunoSEQ multiplex PCR, yet TCRdb's version contains in-frame clones alone and is incomplete. The top ten clones hold roughly 8.5% of a sample with around 250,000 clones, around nine tenths of them seen once. Germline V lookup: CDR1 KGHDR, CDR2 SFDVKD. V lost 3 bases to trimming and J lost 6 bases, with 11 bases between them. The CDR3 runs to 14 residues. The rearrangement uses TRBV24-1 and TRBJ1-5; tentatively, D is TRBD1 (5 bases). Sequences were obtained from peripheral blood. This TCR derives from a man aged 35 to 55 with active or convalescent COVID-19. The CDR3 loop is CATSDSRGGQPQHF. CDR3 nucleotide sequence: TGTGCCACCAGTGATAGTAGGGGAGGTCAGCCCCAGCATTTT.